This T cell receptor (beta chain) derives from a study of shared clonotypes between healthy human individuals. This clone was detected many times. Antigen specificity is unknown. Additional DNA sequences in this sample encode the identical CDR3. The CDR3 is made up of 16 amino acids. V dropped 2 bases and J dropped 3; count of bases not matched to a gene: 5. CDR1 and CDR2 from the germline V gene are SEHNR and FQNEAQ (reference sequence). General study findings and limits: Clonotype sharing across several donors was observed for about 5.5% of naive CD4 clonotypes.

Several immunoSEQ plates held equal portions of the genomic DNA taken from each subset. The assay was immunoSEQ multiplex PCR, and TCRdb's table has in-frame clones only and misses some. The table lists approximately 340,000 clones, 70% to 75% of them singletons, with roughly 10% in the top ten. Naive CD45RA+ and memory CD45RA-negative subsets were split from CD4+ cells. The chain joins TRBV7-9 to TRBJ2-1; TRBD2 matches at 9 bases. The sample was memory CD4+ T cells sorted from blood. Subset: CD45RA-negative fraction. This TCR was sampled from a man aged 25 to 40 in good health. CDR3 bases: TGTGCCAGCAGCTTATCCCTAGCGGGGAGCTACAATGAGCAGTTCTTC. Translation gives CASSLSLAGSYNEQFF.